A single T cell receptor (beta chain) is shown here with its context. This clonotype was seen many times. The specificity of this receptor is unknown. No qualities accompany the bases; no much larger clone lies one base away. CDR1 and CDR2 were assigned from the germline V gene (reference sequence) as SGHNT and YYREEE. The CDR3 holds 15 amino acids from the cysteine to the phenylalanine. The DNA shown is the 45-base CDR3, in frame from base 1. Trimming removed 4 bases from V and 4 bases from J; the gene matches leave 5 bases unexplained. The library was obtained by 5' RACE. Reads for this sample came from a NextSeq 500. In the TCR library protocol, a unique molecular identifier was attached to each TCR cDNA molecule so that PCR and sequencing errors could be corrected. Under the source paper's analysis protocol: TCR identification, UMI-based error correction and CDR3 extraction were all carried out with Decombinator tools. TCRs above a frequency of 2 per 1,000, corresponding to the top 1% of the tumor frequency distribution, were defined as expanded. Expanded tumor TCRs statistically deemed absent (corrected P<0.05) from at least one tumor region were classed as regional, and all other expanded tumor TCRs were classed as ubiquitous. Renyi diversity was computed with the R vegan package after each repertoire had been subsampled 100 times to 5,000 TCRs. To build CDR3 similarity networks, amino acid triplet string-kernel similarity was used, and CDR3s were connected when their pairwise similarity was above 0.82. TCRdb passed the public sequencing reads through fastp at Q25 and MiXCR, retaining productive beta sequences. All rows with the same CDR3 protein become a single entry with the most common DNA and genes. In this record, the V and J calls reflect TCRdb's handling and not the investigators' own analysis. The table for this sample lists about 100,000 distinct CDR3 sequences; approximately 4% of them were counted only once. The ten top clones hold roughly 20% of the sample.

The source of the sample is a study of spatial heterogeneity in lung cancer (dated by TCRdb to the late 2010s). About the full investigation: Beta-chain transcripts were consistently detected in greater numbers than alpha-chain transcripts, which likely reflects a higher abundance of beta-chain transcripts. TCR transcript counts in tumor regions correlated strongly with a T cell transcriptional module score from matched bulk RNA-seq. In the raw uncorrected reads, each unique combination of TCR and UMI appeared on average more than ten times. TCR alpha and beta repertoires were quantitatively compared across multiple tumor regions, matched nontumor lung and blood in non-small cell lung cancer. The study linked features of the TCR repertoire to counts of nonsynonymous mutations, which were determined by whole-exome sequencing of tumor tissue. At surgery, both alpha and beta chains were TCR-sequenced in about 200 tumor regions, fewer than 85 matched nontumor lung samples and some 58 PBMC samples. Findings and caveats that apply to the study as a whole: TCR-seq was estimated to cover only about 7.6% of tumor T cells for alpha chains and about 13% for beta chains. Counts of ubiquitous and regional expanded TCRs correlated with counts of ubiquitous and regional nonsynonymous mutations, respectively. Additional single-cell paired TCR alpha and beta sequencing was considered necessary to confirm, at a functional level, the hypothesis that regional TCRs recognize regional mutations. The tumor nonsynonymous mutation count correlated with the number of expanded intratumoral alpha and beta TCRs.

Read against the paper, the sample's time point label means: sample taken at primary tumor resection. The donors were more than 60 patients from the lung TRACERx cohort who had early-stage, untreated non-small cell lung cancer. TCR sequencing used whole RNA extracted from tumor and nontumor lung tissue, or from cryopreserved PBMC samples, without cell sorting. A patient was chosen for TCR sequencing only when enough RNA was available from at least two tumor regions. Before selection, tumor and adjacent nontumor lung specimens were reviewed by a lung pathologist. The clonotype originates from a male donor with early-stage non-small cell lung cancer. Sequencing used lung tumor tissue, obtained at surgery. The chain uses TRBV5-4 and TRBJ2-2, with 9 junctional bases fitting TRBD1. The CDR3 corresponds to CASSHRGQGTGELFF. DNA sequence: TGTGCCAGCAGCCACAGGGGGCAAGGCACCGGGGAGCTGTTTTTT.